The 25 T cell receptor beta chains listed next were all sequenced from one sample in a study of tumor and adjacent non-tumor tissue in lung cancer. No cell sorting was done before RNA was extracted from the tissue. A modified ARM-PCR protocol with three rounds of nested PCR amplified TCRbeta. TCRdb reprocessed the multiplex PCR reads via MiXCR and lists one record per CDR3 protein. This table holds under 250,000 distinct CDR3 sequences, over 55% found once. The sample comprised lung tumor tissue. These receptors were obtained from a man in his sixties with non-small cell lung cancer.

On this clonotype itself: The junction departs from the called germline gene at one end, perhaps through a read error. DNA for the CDR3: TGTGCCACCAGTGAAGCCTTCACAGATCGTCATCAGCCCCAGCATTTT. Its protein is CATSEAFTDRHQPQHF. V and J are TRBV6-1 and TRBJ1-5; D is unresolved. The CDR3 extends over 16 amino acids. Germline CDR1 and CDR2: MNHNS and SASEGT.

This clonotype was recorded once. CDR3 bases: TGCAGTGCTAGTACAGGGCCCTACGAGAAATACTTC. It is translated as CSASTGPYEKYF. J is TRBJ2-7 and V is TRBV20-1; perhaps TRBD1 as D (6 bases). Trimming left V 3 bases short and J 13 bases short, with 19 bases between. Germline CDR1 reads DFQATT; CDR2 reads SNEGSKA (reference sequence). The CDR3 has 12 residues.

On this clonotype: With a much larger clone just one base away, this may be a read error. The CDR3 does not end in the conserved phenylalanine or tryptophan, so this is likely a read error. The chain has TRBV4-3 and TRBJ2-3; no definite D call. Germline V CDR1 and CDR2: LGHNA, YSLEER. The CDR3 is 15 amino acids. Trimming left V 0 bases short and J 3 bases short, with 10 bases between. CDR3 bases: TGCGCCAGCAGCCAAGAGGCGTATCCTACAGATACGCAGTATTAT. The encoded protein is CASSQEAYPTDTQYY.

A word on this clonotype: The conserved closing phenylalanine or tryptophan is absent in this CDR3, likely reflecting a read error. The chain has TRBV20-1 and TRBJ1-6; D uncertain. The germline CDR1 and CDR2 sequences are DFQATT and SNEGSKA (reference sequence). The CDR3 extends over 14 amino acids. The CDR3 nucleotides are TGCAGTACTAGAGATAAAGGGAATAATTCACCCCTCCACTCT. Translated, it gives CSTRDKGNNSPLHS.

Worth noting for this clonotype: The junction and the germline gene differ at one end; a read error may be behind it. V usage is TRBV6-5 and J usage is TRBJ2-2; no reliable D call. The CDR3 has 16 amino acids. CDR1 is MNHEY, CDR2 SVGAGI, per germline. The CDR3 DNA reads TGTGTCAGCAGTTATCTGGAGATAGCGAACACCGGGGAGCTGTTTTTT. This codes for CVSSYLEIANTGELFF.

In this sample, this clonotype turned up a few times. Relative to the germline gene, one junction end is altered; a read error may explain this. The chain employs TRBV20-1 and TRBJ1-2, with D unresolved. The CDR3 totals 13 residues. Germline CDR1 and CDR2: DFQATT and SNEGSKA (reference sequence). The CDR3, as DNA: TGCAGTGCTCTCATCCAGAGATACTATGGTTACACCTTC. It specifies CSALIQRYYGYTF.

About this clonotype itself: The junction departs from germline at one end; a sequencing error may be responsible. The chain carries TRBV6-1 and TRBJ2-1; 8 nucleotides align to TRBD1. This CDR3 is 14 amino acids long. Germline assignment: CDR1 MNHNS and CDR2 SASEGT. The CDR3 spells CTSSETGGYNEQFF. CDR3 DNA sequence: TGTACCAGCAGTGAAACAGGGGGGTACAATGAGCAGTTCTTC.

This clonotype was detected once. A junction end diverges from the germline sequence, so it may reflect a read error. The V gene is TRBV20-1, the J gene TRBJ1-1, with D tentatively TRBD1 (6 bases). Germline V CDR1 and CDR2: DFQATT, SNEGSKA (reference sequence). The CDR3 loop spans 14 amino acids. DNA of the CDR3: TGCAGTGCTAGAGACGCCCGAGGGGACACTGAAGCTCTCTTT. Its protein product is CSARDARGDTEALF.

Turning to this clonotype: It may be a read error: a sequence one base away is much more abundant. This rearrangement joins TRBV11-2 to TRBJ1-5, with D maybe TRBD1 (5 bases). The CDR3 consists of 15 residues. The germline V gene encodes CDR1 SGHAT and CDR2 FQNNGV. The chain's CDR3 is CVSSWGGGSNQPQHF. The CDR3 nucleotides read TGTGTCAGCAGTTGGGGGGGTGGTAGCAATCAGCCCCAGCATTTT. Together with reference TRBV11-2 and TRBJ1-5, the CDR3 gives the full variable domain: EAGVAQSPRYKIIEKRQSVAFWCNPISGHATLYWYQQILGQGPKLLIQFQNNGVVDDSQLPKDRFSAERLKGVDSTLKIQPAKLEDSAVYLCVSSWGGGSNQPQHFGDGTRLSIL.

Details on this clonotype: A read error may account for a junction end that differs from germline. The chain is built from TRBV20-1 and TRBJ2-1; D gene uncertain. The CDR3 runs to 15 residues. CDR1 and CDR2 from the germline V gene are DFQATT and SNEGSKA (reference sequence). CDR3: CSARAPRNSYNEQFF. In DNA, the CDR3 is TGCAGTGCTAGGGCTCCCAGGAACTCCTACAATGAGCAATTCTTC.

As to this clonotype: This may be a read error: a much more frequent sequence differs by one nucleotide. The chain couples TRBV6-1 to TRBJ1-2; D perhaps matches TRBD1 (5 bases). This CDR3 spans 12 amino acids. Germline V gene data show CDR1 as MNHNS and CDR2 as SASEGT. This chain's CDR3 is CASGAGGYGYSF. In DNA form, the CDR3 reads TGTGCCAGCGGGGCGGGGGGATATGGCTACAGCTTC.

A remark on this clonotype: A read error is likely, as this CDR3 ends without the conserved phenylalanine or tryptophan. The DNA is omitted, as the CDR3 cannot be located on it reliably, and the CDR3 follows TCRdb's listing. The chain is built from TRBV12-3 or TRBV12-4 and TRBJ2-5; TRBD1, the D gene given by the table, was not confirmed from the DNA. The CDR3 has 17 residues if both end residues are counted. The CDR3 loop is CASSFRQLRGGGETRYC.

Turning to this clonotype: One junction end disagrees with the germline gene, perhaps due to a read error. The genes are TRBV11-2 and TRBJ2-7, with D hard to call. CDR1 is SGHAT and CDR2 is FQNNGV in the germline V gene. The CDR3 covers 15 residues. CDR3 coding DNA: TGTGCCAGCAGCTTAGGGCCGGCAAGCTCCTACAAGCAGTATTTC. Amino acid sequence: CASSLGPASSYKQYF. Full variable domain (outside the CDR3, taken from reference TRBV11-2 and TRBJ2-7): EAGVAQSPRYKIIEKRQSVAFWCNPISGHATLYWYQQILGQGPKLLIQFQNNGVVDDSQLPKDRFSAERLKGVDSTLKIQPAKLEDSAVYLCASSLGPASSYKQYFGPGTRLTVT.

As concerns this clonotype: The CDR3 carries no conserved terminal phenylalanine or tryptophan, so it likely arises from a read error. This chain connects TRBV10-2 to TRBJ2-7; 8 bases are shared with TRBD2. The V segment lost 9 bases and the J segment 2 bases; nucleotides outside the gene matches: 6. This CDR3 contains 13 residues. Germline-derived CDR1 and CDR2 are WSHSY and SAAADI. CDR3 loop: CASTLAGTYEQYL. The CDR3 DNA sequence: TGCGCCAGTACCCTAGCGGGTACCTACGAGCAGTACCTC.

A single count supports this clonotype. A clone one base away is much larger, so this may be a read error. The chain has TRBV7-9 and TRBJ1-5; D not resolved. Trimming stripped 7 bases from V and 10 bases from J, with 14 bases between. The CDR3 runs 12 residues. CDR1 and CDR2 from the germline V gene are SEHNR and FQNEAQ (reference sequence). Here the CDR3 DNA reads TGTGCCAGCAACGTTGGCGACCGACCCCAGCATTTT. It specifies CASNVGDRPQHF.

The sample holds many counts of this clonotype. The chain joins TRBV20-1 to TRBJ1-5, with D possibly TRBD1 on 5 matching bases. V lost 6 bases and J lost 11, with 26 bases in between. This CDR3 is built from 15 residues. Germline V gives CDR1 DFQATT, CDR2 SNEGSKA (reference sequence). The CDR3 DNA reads TGCAGTGCGCTCAGAGTGGGGGAGGGCATAAAGGCCCAGCATTTT. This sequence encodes CSALRVGEGIKAQHF.

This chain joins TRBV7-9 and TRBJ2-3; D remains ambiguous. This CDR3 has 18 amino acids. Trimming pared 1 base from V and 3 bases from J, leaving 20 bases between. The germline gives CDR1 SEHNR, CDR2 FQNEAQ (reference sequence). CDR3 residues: CASSLDQNSGQETDTQYF. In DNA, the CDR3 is TGTGCCAGCAGCTTAGACCAAAATAGTGGCCAAGAGACAGATACGCAGTATTTT. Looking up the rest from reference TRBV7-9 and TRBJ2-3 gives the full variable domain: DTGVSQNPRHKITKRGQNVTFRCDPISEHNRLYWYRQTLGQGPEFLTYFQNEAQLEKSRLLSDRFSAERPKGSFSTLEIQRTEQGDSAMYLCASSLDQNSGQETDTQYFGPGTRLTVL.

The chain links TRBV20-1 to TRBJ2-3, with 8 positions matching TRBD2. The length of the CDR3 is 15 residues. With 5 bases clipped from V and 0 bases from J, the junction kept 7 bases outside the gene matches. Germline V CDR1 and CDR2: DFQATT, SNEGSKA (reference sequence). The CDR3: CSASPRTSSTDTQYF. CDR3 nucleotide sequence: TGCAGTGCTTCCCCGCGGACTAGCAGCACAGATACGCAGTATTTT.

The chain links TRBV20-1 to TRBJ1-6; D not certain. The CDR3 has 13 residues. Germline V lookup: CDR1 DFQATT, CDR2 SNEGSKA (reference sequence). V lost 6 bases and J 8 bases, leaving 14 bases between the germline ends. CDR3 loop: CSATGIVHSPLHF. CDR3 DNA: TGCAGTGCCACCGGGATAGTACATTCACCCCTCCACTTT.

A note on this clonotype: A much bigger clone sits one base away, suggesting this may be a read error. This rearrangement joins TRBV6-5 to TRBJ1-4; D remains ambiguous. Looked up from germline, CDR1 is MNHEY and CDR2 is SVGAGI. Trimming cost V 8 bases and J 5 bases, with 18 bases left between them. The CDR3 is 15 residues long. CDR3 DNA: TGTGCCAGCGGCCTCCTCTCCGTGGGGAATGAAAAACTGTTTTTT. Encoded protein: CASGLLSVGNEKLFF.

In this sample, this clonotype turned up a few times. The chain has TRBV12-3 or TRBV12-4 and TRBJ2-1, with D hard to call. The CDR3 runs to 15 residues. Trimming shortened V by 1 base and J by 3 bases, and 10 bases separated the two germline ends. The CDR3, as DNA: TGTGCCAGCAGTTTAGAGATCCTAGTCTACAATGAGCAGTTCTTC. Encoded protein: CASSLEILVYNEQFF.

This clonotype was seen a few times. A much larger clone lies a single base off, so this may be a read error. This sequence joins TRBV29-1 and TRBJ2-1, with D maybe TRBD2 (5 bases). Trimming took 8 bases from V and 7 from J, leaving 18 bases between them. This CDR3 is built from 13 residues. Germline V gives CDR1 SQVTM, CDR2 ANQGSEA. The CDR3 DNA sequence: TGCAGCACCTTCTACCGTTCGGGAAATGAGCAGTTCTTC. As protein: CSTFYRSGNEQFF.

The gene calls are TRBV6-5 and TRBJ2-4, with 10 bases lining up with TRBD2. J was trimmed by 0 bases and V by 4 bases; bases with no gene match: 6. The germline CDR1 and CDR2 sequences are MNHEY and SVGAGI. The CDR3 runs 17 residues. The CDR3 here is CASSSPRTSGAKNIQYF. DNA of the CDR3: TGTGCCAGCAGTTCCCCCCGGACTAGCGGAGCCAAAAACATTCAGTACTTC.

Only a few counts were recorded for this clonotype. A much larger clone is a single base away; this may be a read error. The CDR3, as DNA: TGCAGTACTAGCCCCAGGGGCTCCTACAATGAGCAGTTCTTC. It translates to CSTSPRGSYNEQFF. The chain joins TRBV20-1 to TRBJ2-1; D might be TRBD1 or TRBD2, each matching 6 bases. The CDR3 runs to 14 residues. The V gene's germline CDR1 is DFQATT and CDR2 SNEGSKA (reference sequence).

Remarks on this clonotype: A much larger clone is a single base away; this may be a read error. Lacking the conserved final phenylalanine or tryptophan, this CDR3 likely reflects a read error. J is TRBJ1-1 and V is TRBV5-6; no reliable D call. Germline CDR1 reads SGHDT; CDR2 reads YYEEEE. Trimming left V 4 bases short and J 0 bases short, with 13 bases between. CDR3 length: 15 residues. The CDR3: CASSPLEVLNTEAFL. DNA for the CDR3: TGTGCCAGCAGCCCCTTAGAGGTACTGAACACTGAAGCTTTCCTT.